These T cell receptor beta chains were read from a single sample in a study of T cell changes during pregnancy in multiple sclerosis. The assay was immunoSEQ multiplex PCR, and TCRdb's table has in-frame clones only and misses some. The data show tens of thousands of clones, approximately 93% seen once. This sample comprised peripheral blood, obtained in the second trimester of pregnancy. The receptor set was obtained from a female donor in good health, enrolled as a control in a pregnancy study. The CDR3 runs from the conserved cysteine through the conserved F or W.

v_call,cdr3_aa
TRBV7-9,CASSFSSGRSSYNEQFF
TRBV6-6,CASSSARVVYGYTF
TRBV18,CASSPDRTTNTGELFF
TRBV5-1,CASSLLSFSDTQYF
TRBV7-2,CASSPGVRGPSYEQYF
TRBV2,CASSPLRDTGELFF
TRBV6-5,CASSKTGIHGYTF
TRBV12-2,CASRLVGTLKLNTEAFF
TRBV11-2,CASSSETRSSYEQYF
TRBV2,CASSWRVGNTGELFF
TRBV2,CASLPGTGMNTEAFF
TRBV2,CASSELLRQETQYF
TRBV7-9,CASRDGQGGGYTF
TRBV11-2,CASSLVRGSAYGYTF
TRBV6-5,CASSYSGGGAVGGYTF
TRBV25-1,CASSVTGKGTQYF
TRBV19,CASSISLFTEAFF
TRBV7-2,CASSADRGRDEQFF
TRBV11-2,CASSLAAGYGYTF
TRBV5-4,CASSYPGQDEGNTIYF
TRBV2,CASSRTPSNQPQHF
TRBV5-6,CASSLIISGDETQYF
TRBV5-1,CASSSLTGGDTGELFF
TRBV15,CATSGTTLLAQSTDTQYF
TRBV7-2,CASSLVLASGAYEQYF
TRBV27,CASTPGMDYGYTF
TRBV7-8,CASSLARVWRTSTDTQYF
TRBV19,CAAGGGEAFF
TRBV19,CASSGQGAGTEAFF
TRBV28,CASSFPAKGTGNTIYF
TRBV10-3,CAISESLDNEQFF
TRBV6-5,CASSRGQGEHTQYF
TRBV28,CASSPFGGGRGVEDTQYF
TRBV7-9,CASSRGDSNHEQYF
TRBV27,CASSRDSGTGKIYEQFF
TRBV6-5,CASSYAPQNEKLFF
TRBV6-5,CASRLGGTAYEQYF
TRBV28,CASSLILLAGNYEQYF
TRBV13,CASSFGLADYNEQFF
TRBV5-1,CASSLSGQASTPFF
TRBV10-3,CAISGATNFYGYTF
TRBV19,CASSLTGGSYNEQFF
TRBV28,CASTTWEQGAFYEQYF
TRBV11-1,CASSLSPPIGGHPKETQYF
TRBV9,CASSGGRDRALREQYF
TRBV6-5,CASSPRDSPFYGYTF
TRBV4-1,CASSQEGRLGGTQYF
TRBV27,CASGPGQGYGYTF
TRBV7-2,CASSWGAGGLAIQQYF
TRBV5-4,CASSLGGGLNEKLFF
TRBV5-1,CASSLGLARTTQYF
TRBV2,CASSDPILVTGELFF
TRBV27,CASRRAGGHYEQYF
TRBV18,CASSPLWRTNTGELFF
TRBV2,CASSEAAGGVGEQYF